The 19 T cell receptor beta chains reported below all come from one sample, sequenced in a study of cytomegalovirus exposure and HLA in healthy donors. PCR involved 60 Vbeta and 13 Jbeta primers. Profiled with immunoSEQ multiplex PCR; TCRdb holds only in-frame clones, not every one. This table holds around 150,000 clones, 60% to 80% found once. Sequencing was carried out using PBMCs. Receptors originate from a woman aged 45-65 years in good health and CMV-seronegative.

The CDR3 nucleotides are TGTGCCAGCAGTTACCGTCCCTACGAGCAGTACTTC. Protein sequence: CASSYRPYEQYF. This chain connects TRBV6-6 to TRBJ2-7, with no clear D. The germline gives CDR1 MNHNY, CDR2 SVGAGI (reference sequence). This CDR3 has 12 residues. V lost 2 bases and J lost 2, with 4 bases in between.

The V call is TRBV7-6, the J call TRBJ1-3; the D gene is possibly TRBD1 (6 bases). This CDR3 has 15 residues. V shed 6 bases and J shed 0 bases, with 12 bases lying between them. Germline values: CDR1 SGHVS, CDR2 FNYEAQ. The CDR3 loop reads CASRTTGTSGNTIYF. The DNA of the CDR3 is TGTGCCAGCAGGACAACAGGGACCTCTGGAAACACCATATATTTT.

The V and J genes are TRBV23-1 and TRBJ1-1; D is perhaps TRBD1 (6 bases). TRBV23-1 is annotated as an ORF whose role is uncertain. With 6 bases removed from V and 2 bases from J, the gap between germline ends came to 7 bases. The CDR3 has 12 residues. CDR3 protein: CASRGANTEAFF. In DNA form, the CDR3 reads TGCGCCAGCAGGGGGGCAAACACTGAAGCTTTCTTT.

This clone was found once. The chain couples TRBV5-4 to TRBJ1-1; TRBD1 aligns across 7 bases. Per the germline V gene, CDR1 is SGHNT and CDR2 is YYREEE (reference sequence). Trimming cost V 4 bases and J 3 bases; bases outside gene matches: 12. This CDR3 spans 16 amino acids. The CDR3 reads CASSRGAGGRDTEAFF. CDR3 sequence (DNA): TGTGCCAGCAGCCGAGGGGCAGGGGGTAGGGACACTGAAGCTTTCTTT. The variable domain in full, with the rest retrieved from reference TRBV5-4 and TRBJ1-1, is ETGVTQSPTHLIKTRGQQVTLRCSSQSGHNTVSWYQQALGQGPQFIFQYYREEENGRGNFPPRFSGLQFPNYSSELNVNALELDDSALYLCASSRGAGGRDTEAFFGQGTRLTVV.

In DNA form, the CDR3 reads TGTGCCAGCAGTCCACGGACTAGCGGGGGCGAGACCCAGTACTTC. Translated, it gives CASSPRTSGGETQYF. The rearrangement uses TRBV6-5 and TRBJ2-5; 13 bases are a match to TRBD2. The CDR3 runs 15 residues. Trimming removed 5 bases from V and 5 bases from J; junction bases left unmatched: 5. The germline V gene encodes CDR1 MNHEY and CDR2 SVGAGI.

The chain employs TRBV4-1 and TRBJ2-1; TRBD2 matches 7 bases. Germline trimming cut 4 bases from V and 7 bases from J; bases unmatched to any gene: 10. The CDR3 is 15 residues long. From germline, CDR1 is MGHRA and CDR2 YSYEKL. CDR3 bases: TGCGCCAGCAGCCCGGGCGGGGGAAAGGGTAATGAGCAGTTCTTC. It is translated as CASSPGGGKGNEQFF.

V gene TRBV19 combines with J gene TRBJ2-7; TRBD1 matches 8 bases. The CDR3 has 14 residues. The V segment lost 4 bases and the J segment 1 base; nucleotides outside the gene matches: 3. In germline, CDR1 is LNHDA, CDR2 SQIVND (reference sequence). CDR3 in amino acids: CASSNRDRSYEQYF. The CDR3 DNA reads as TGTGCCAGTAGTAACCGGGACAGGTCCTACGAGCAGTACTTC.

The chain uses TRBV6-1 and TRBJ2-5, with a tentative D call TRBD2 (6 bases). V was shortened by 0 bases and J by 2 bases, with 13 bases between the two germline ends. The CDR3 totals 16 residues. Looked up from germline, CDR1 is MNHNS and CDR2 is SASEGT. CDR3 DNA sequence: TGTGCCAGCAGTGAAGCCTGGGGGAGGAGACAAGAGACCCAGTACTTC. Its protein is CASSEAWGRRQETQYF.

J is TRBJ1-5 and V is TRBV29-1; TRBD1 might be the D (6 bases). Trimming cost V 7 bases and J 3 bases, with 16 bases left between them. Germline CDR1 and CDR2: SQVTM and ANQGSEA. This CDR3 region has 14 residues. CDR3 DNA: TGCAGCGCCTCCGGGACAAGTTCCAATCAGCCCCAGCATTTT. It yields the protein CSASGTSSNQPQHF.

The V and J genes are TRBV28 and TRBJ1-2, with TRBD1 as a possible D gene (5 bases). From germline, CDR1 is MDHEN and CDR2 SYDVKM. The ends were cut back, 4 bases at V and 4 bases at J, with 10 bases in the middle. CDR3 size: 13 residues. DNA for the CDR3: TGTGCCAGCAGTTCAGACAGCCCCTATGGCTACACCTTC. Translated, it gives CASSSDSPYGYTF.

The CDR3 DNA reads as TGCGCCAGCAGCCACAACGCGGGTTTTTTTAATTCACCCCTCCACTTT. Its translation is CASSHNAGFFNSPLHF. The V gene is TRBV4-3, the J gene TRBJ1-6; D not certain. The CDR3 is 16 residues long. The germline V and J ends were trimmed by 3 bases and 6 bases, with 15 bases remaining between them. CDR1 LGHNA and CDR2 YSLEER come from the germline V gene.

The chain's CDR3 is CAISDPGSRETQYF. The CDR3 nucleotides read TGTGCCATCAGTGACCCAGGTAGTCGAGAGACCCAGTACTTC. V gene TRBV10-3 combines with J gene TRBJ2-5, with D uncertain. The length of the CDR3 is 14 residues. Germline CDR1 and CDR2: ENHRY and SYGVKD. V lost 3 bases to trimming and J lost 4 bases, with 12 bases between them.

This clone was recorded a few times. The V and J genes are TRBV2 and TRBJ1-5, with TRBD1 identical over 8 bases. Germline CDR1 reads SNHLY; CDR2 reads FYNNEI. This CDR3 has 15 residues. V lost 6 bases, J lost 2 bases, and 6 bases stayed unmatched. The CDR3 here is CASSITGGGNQPQHF. The CDR3, as DNA: TGTGCCAGCAGCATAACAGGGGGAGGCAATCAGCCCCAGCATTTT.

The V call is TRBV9, the J call TRBJ1-3, with D hard to call. V lost 6 bases to trimming and J lost 3 bases, with 13 bases between them. Germline CDR1 SGDLS, CDR2 YYNGEE. The CDR3 has 14 residues. The CDR3 loop is CASTSGLIGNTIYF. CDR3 bases: TGTGCCAGCACCTCAGGATTGATTGGAAACACCATATATTTT.

This clone was detected once. The V gene is TRBV7-3, the J gene TRBJ2-2; TRBD2 matches at 7 bases. This CDR3 is built from 16 residues. CDR1 SGHTA and CDR2 FQGTGA come from the germline V gene. V lost 2 bases and J lost 5; bases outside the gene matches: 8. In DNA form, the CDR3 reads TGTGCCAGCAGCTTAGGGCTAGCGGTGGGGACCGGGGAGCTGTTTTTT. Amino acids: CASSLGLAVGTGELFF.

This clone showed up just a few times. The chain carries TRBV20-1 and TRBJ2-1; D is ambiguous. V dropped 3 bases and J dropped 8 bases, with 8 bases sitting between them. This CDR3 has 11 residues. CDR1 is DFQATT, CDR2 SNEGSKA, per germline (reference sequence). This chain's CDR3 is CSARNGYEQFF. CDR3 bases: TGCAGTGCTAGGAACGGGTATGAGCAGTTCTTC.

The chain couples TRBV7-9 to TRBJ2-5; TRBD1 matches at 8 bases. J gave up 2 bases and V 5 bases, and 7 bases lay outside the gene matches. CDR1 and CDR2 (germline): SEHNR, FQNEAQ (reference sequence). The CDR3 has 15 amino acids. The CDR3 DNA reads as TGTGCCAGCAGCCGCCGACAGGGGAGACAAGAGACCCAGTACTTC. Protein product: CASSRRQGRQETQYF.

The CDR3 DNA follows: TGTGCCAGCCCAGAACCCTTTACTAGCGGGGGTGCGGAGCAGTACTTC. It codes for CASPEPFTSGGAEQYF. The rearrangement links TRBV27 to TRBJ2-7; 11 bases match TRBD2. CDR3 length: 16 residues. The J segment lost 7 bases and the V segment lost 8 bases, leaving 16 bases of the junction unmatched. The germline V gene has CDR1 MNHEY and CDR2 SMNVEV (reference sequence).

This chain links TRBV2 with TRBJ2-7; 8 nucleotides align to TRBD1. J lost 5 bases, V lost 1 base, and 7 bases had no gene match. This CDR3 is built from 15 residues. Germline loops: CDR1 SNHLY, CDR2 FYNNEI. As DNA, the CDR3 is TGTGCCAGCAGTGAAGGGCAGGGGGCATGGGACGAGCAGTACTTC. Residues: CASSEGQGAWDEQYF.